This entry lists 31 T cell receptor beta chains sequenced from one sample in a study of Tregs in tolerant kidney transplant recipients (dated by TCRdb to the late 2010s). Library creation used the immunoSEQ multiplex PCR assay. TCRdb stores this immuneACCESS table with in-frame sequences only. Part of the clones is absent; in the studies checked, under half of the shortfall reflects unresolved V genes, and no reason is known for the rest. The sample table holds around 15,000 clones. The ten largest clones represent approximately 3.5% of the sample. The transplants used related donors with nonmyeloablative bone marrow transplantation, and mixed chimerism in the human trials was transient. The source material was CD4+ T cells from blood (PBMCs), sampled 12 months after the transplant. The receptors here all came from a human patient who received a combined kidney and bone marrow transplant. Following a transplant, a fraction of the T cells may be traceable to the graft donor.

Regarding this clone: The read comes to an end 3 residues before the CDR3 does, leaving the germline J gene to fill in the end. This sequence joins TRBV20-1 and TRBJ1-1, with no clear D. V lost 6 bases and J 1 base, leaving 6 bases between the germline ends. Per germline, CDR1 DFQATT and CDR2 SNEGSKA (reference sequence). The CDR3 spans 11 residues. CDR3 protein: CSAQENTEAFF. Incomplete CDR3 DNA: TGCAGTGCCCAGGAGAACACTGAA.

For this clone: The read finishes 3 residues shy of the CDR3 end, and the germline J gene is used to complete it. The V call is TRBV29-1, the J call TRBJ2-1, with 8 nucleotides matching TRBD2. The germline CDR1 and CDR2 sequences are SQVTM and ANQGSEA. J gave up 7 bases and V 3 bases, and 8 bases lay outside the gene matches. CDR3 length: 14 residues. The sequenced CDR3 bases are TGCAGCGTTGAGCGGCAGGGGACTAGTAATGAG. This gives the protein CSVERQGTSNE. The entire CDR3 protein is CSVERQGTSNEQFF.

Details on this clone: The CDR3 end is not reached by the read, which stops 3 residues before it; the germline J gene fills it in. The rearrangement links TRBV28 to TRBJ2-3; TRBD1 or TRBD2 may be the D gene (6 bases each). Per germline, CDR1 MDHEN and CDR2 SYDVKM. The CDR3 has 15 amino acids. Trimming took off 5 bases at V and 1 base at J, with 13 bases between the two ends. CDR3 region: CASSLRGGGTDTQYF. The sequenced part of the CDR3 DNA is TGTGCCAGCAGTCTCAGGGGAGGAGGCACAGATACG.

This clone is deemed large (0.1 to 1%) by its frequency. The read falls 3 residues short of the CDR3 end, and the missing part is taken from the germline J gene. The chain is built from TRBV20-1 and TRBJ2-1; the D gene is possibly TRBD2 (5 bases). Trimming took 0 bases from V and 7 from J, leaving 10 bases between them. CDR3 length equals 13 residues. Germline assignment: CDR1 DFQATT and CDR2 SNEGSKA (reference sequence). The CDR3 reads CSARDLRRNEQFF. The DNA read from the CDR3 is TGCAGTGCTAGAGATCTCAGGAGGAATGAG.

Here the CDR3 reads CSVRDRGRAGELFF. The part of the CDR3 DNA that was read is TGCAGCGTCCGCGACAGGGGTCGAGCCGGGGAG. V is TRBV29-1 and J is TRBJ2-2; 8 positions agree with TRBD1. The CDR3 is cut off 3 residues early in the read; its end comes from the germline J gene. The length of the CDR3 is 14 residues. Germline-derived CDR1 and CDR2 are SQVTM and ANQGSEA. Trimming at V came to 6 bases and at J to 6 bases, leaving 9 bases not matched to a gene.

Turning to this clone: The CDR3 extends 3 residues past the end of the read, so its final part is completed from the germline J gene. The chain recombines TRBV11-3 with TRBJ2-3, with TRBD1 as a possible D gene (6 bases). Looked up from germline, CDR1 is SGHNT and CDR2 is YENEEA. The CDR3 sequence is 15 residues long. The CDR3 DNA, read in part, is TGTGCAAGTCGCTTAAACAGGGTAAACACAGATACG. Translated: CASRLNRVNTDT. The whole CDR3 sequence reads CASRLNRVNTDTQYF.

The CDR3 region is CAWSVGQNSGNTIYF. CDR3 DNA, as far as it was read: TGTGCCTGGAGTGTCGGACAGAACTCTGGAAACACC. The V call is TRBV30, the J call TRBJ1-3; the D gene is possibly TRBD1 (6 bases). The DNA ends 3 residues before the CDR3 does, and the rest of the CDR3 is filled in from the germline J gene. The CDR3 is 15 amino acids. The germline V gene encodes CDR1 GTSNPN and CDR2 SVGIG (reference sequence). Trimming took off 0 bases at V and 0 bases at J, with 9 bases between the two ends. The whole variable domain, filled in from reference TRBV30 and TRBJ1-3, reads SQTIHQWPATLVQPVGSPLSLECTVEGTSNPNLYWYRQAAGRGLQLLFYSVGIGQISSEVPQNLSASRPQDRQFILSSKKLLLSDSGFYLCAWSVGQNSGNTIYFGEGSWLTVV.

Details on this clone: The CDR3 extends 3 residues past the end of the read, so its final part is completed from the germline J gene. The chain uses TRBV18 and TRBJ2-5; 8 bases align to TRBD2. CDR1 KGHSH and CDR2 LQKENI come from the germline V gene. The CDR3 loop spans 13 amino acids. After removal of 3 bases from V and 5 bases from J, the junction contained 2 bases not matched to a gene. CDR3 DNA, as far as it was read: TGTGCCAGCTCACCTGGACTAGCTGAGACC. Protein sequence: CASSPGLAET. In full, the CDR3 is CASSPGLAETQYF.

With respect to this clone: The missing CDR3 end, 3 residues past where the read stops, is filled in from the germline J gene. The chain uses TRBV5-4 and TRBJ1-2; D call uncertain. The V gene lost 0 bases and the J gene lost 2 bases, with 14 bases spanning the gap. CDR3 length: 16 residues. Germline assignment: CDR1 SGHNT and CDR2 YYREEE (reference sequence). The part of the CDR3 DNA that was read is TGTGCCAGCAGCTTGGGTTTGGCAGGCACAAACTATGGC. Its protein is CASSLGLAGTNYG. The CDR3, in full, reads CASSLGLAGTNYGYTF.

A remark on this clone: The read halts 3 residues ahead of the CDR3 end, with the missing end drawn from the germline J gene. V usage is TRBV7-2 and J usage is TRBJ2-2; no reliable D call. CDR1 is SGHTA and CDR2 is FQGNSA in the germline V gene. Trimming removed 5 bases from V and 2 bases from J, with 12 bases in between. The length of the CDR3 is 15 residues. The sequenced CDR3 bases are TGTGCCAGCAGCCCCCGGGTGGTAAACACCGGGGAG. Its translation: CASSPRVVNTGE. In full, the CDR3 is CASSPRVVNTGELFF. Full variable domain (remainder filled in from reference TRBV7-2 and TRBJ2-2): GAGVSQSPSNKVTEKGKDVELRCDPISGHTALYWYRQSLGQGLEFLIYFQGNSAPDKSGLPSDRFSAERTGGSVSTLTIQRTQQEDSAVYLCASSPRVVNTGELFFGEGSRLTVL.

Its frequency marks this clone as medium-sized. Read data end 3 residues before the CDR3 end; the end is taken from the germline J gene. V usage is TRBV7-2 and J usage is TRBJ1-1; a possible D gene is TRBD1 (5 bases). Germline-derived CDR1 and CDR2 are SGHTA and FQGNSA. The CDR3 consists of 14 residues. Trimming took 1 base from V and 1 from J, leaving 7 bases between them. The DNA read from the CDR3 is TGTGCCAGCAGCTTAGTCCAGGGGAACACTGAA. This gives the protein CASSLVQGNTE. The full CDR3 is CASSLVQGNTEAFF.

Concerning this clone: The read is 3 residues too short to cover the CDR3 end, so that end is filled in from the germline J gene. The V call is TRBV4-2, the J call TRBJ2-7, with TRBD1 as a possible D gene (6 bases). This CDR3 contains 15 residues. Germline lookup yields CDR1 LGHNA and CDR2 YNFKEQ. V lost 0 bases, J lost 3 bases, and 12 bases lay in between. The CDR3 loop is CASSQDVGGIYEQYF. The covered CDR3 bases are TGTGCCAGCAGCCAAGATGTAGGGGGAATCTACGAG.

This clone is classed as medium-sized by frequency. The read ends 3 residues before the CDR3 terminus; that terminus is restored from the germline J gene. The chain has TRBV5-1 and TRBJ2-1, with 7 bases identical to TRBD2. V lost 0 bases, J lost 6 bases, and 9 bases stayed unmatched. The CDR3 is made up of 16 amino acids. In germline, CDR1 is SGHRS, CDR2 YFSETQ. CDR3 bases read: TGCGCCAGCAGCTTGGAGGGGTCTAGCGGAGTCAATGAG. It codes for CASSLEGSSGVNE. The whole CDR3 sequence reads CASSLEGSSGVNEQFF. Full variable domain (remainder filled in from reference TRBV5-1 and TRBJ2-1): KAGVTQTPRYLIKTRGQQVTLSCSPISGHRSVSWYQQTPGQGLQFLFEYFSETQRNKGNFPGRFSGRQFSNSRSEMNVSTLELGDSALYLCASSLEGSSGVNEQFFGPGTRLTVL.

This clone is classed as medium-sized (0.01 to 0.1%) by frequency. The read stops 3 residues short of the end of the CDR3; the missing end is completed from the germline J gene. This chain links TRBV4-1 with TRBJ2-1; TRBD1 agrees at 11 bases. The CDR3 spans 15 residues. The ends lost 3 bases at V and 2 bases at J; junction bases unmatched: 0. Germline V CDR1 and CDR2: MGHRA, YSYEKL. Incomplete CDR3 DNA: TGCGCCAGCAGCCAGGACAGGGGGCCCTACAATGAG. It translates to CASSQDRGPYNE. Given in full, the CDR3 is CASSQDRGPYNEQFF.

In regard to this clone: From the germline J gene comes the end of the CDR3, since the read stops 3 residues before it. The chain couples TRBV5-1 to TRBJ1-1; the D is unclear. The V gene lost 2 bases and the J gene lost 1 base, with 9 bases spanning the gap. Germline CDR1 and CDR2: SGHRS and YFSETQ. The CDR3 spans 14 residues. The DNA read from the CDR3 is TGCGCCAGCAGCTTCGGCAGCGGGAACACTGAA. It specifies CASSFGSGNTE. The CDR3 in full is CASSFGSGNTEAFF.

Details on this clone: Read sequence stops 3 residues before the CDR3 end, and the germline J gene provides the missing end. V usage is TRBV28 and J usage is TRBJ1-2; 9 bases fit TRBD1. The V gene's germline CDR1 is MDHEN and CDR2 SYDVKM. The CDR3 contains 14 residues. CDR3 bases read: TGTGCCAGCAGTTCCCCGGGGACAGGGAGAAGC. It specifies CASSSPGTGRS. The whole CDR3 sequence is CASSSPGTGRSYTF.

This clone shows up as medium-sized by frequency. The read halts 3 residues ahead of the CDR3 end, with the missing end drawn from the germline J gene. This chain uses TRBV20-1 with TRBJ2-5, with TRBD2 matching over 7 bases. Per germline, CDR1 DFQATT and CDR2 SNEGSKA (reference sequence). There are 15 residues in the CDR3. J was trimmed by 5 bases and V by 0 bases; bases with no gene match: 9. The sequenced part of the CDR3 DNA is TGCAGTGCTAGAGATACACTAGCGAGAGAGGAGACC. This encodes CSARDTLAREET. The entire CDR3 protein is CSARDTLAREETQYF.

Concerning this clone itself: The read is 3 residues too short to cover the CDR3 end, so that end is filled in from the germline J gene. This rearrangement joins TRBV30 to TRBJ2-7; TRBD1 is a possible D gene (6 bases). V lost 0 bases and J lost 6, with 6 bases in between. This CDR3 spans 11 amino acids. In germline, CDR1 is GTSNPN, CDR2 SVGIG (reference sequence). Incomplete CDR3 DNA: TGTGCCTGGAGTGTAGGGGGCGAG. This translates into CAWSVGGE. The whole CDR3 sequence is CAWSVGGEQYF.

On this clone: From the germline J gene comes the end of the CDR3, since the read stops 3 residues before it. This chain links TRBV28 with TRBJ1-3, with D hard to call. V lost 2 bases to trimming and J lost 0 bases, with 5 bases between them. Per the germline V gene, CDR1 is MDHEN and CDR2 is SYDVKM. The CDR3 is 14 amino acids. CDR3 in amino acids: CASSLRLSGNTIYF. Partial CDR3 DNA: TGTGCCAGCAGTTTAAGGCTCTCTGGAAACACC.

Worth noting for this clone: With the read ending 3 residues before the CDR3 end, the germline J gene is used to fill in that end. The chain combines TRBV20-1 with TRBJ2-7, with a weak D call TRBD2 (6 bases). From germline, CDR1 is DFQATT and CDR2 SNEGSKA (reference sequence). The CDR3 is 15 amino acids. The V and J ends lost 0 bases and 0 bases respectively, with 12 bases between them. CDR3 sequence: CSARDWGDHSYEQYF. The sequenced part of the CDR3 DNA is TGCAGTGCTAGAGATTGGGGGGACCACTCCTACGAG.

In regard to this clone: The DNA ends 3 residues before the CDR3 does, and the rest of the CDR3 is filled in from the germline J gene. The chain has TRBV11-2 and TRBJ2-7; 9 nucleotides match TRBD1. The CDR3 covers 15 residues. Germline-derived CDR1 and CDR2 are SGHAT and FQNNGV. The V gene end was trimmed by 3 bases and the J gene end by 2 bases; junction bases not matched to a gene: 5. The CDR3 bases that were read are TGTGCCAGCAGCTTCGGGACAGGGTGGCCCTACGAG. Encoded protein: CASSFGTGWPYE. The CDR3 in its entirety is CASSFGTGWPYEQYF.

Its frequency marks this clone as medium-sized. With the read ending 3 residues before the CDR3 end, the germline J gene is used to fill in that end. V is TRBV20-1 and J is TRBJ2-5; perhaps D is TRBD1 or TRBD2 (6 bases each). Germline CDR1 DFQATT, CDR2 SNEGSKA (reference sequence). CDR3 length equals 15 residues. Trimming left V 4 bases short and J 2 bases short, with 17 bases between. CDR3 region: CSANGGGGVQETQYF. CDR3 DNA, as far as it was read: TGCAGTGCTAATGGTGGAGGGGGTGTACAAGAGACC.

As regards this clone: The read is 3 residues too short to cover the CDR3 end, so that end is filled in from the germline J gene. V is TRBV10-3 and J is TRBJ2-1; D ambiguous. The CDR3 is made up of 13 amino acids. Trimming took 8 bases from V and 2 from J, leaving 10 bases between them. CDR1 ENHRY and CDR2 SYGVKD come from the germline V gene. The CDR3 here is CAIAARTYNEQFF. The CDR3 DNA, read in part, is TGTGCCATCGCGGCGCGGACCTACAATGAG.

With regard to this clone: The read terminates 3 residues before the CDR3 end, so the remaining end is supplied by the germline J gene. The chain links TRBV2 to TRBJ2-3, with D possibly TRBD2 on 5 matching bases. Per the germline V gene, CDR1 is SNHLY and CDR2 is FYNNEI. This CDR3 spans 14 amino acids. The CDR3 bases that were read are TGTGCCAGCAGTGAAGCGCGAGGGCCGTTGACG. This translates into CASSEARGPLT. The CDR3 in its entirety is CASSEARGPLTQYF.

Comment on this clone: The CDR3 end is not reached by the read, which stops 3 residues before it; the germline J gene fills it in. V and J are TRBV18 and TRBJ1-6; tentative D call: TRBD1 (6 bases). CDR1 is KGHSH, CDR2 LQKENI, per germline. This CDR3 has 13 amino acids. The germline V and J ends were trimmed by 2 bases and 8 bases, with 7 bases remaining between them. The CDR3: CASSPGGDSPLHF. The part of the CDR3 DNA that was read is TGTGCCAGCTCACCAGGGGGCGATTCACCC.

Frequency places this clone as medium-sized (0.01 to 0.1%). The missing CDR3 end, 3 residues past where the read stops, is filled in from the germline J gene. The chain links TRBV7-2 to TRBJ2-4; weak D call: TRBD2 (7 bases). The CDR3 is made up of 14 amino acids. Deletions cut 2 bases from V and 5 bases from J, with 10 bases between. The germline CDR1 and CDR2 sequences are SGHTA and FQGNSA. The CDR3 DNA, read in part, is TGTGCCAGCAGCTTATTCGGGGGGCAAAACATT. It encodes CASSLFGGQNI. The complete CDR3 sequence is CASSLFGGQNIQYF.

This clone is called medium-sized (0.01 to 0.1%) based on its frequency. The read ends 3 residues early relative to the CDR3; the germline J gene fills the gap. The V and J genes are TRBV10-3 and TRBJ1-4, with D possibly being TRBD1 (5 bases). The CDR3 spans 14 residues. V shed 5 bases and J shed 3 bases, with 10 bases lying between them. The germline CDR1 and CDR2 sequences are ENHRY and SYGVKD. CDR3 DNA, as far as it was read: TGTGCCATCAGTCAGGGAGTTTCTAATGAAAAA. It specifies CAISQGVSNEK. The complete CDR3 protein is CAISQGVSNEKLFF.

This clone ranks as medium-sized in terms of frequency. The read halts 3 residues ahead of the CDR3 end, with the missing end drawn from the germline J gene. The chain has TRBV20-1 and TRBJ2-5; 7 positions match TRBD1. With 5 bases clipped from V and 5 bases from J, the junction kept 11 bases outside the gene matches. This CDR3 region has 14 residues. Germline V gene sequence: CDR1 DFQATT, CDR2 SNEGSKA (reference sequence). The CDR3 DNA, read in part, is TGCAGTGCTCGCCGGGACAGAGGGTTTGAGACC. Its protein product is CSARRDRGFET. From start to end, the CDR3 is CSARRDRGFETQYF.

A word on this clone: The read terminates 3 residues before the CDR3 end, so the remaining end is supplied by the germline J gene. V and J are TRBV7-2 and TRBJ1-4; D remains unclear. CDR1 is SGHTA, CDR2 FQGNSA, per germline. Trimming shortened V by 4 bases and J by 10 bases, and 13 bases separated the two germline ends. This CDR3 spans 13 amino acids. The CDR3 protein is CASSSLRSGKLFF. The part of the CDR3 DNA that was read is TGTGCCAGCAGCTCCCTAAGGAGCGGAAAA.

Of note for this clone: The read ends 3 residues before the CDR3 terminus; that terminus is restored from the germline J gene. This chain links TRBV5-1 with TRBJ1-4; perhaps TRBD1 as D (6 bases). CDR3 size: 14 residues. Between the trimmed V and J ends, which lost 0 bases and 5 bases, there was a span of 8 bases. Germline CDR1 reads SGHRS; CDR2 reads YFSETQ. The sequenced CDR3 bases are TGCGCCAGCAGCTTGGACAGGGAGAATGAAAAA. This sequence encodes CASSLDRENEK. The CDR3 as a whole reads CASSLDRENEKLFF.

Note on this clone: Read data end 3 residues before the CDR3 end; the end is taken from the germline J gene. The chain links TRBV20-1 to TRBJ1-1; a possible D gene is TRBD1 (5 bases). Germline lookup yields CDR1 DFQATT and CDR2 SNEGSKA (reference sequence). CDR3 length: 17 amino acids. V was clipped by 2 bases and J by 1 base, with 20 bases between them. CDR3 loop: CSARSPPWSQENTEAFF. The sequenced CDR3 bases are TGCAGTGCTAGATCCCCCCCGTGGTCACAGGAGAACACTGAA.